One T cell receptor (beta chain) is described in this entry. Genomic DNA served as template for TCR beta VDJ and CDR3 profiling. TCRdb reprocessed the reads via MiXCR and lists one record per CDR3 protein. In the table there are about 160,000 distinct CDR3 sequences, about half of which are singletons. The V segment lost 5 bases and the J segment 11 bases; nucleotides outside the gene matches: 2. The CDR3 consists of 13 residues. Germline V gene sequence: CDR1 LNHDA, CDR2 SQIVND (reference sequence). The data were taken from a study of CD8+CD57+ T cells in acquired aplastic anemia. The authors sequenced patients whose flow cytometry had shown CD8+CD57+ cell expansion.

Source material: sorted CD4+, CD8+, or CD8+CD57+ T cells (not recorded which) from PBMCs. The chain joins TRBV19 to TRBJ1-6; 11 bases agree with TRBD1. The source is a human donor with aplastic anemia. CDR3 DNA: TGTGCCAGTAGTGGGACAGGGGGAACACCCCTCCACTTT. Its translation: CASSGTGGTPLHF.